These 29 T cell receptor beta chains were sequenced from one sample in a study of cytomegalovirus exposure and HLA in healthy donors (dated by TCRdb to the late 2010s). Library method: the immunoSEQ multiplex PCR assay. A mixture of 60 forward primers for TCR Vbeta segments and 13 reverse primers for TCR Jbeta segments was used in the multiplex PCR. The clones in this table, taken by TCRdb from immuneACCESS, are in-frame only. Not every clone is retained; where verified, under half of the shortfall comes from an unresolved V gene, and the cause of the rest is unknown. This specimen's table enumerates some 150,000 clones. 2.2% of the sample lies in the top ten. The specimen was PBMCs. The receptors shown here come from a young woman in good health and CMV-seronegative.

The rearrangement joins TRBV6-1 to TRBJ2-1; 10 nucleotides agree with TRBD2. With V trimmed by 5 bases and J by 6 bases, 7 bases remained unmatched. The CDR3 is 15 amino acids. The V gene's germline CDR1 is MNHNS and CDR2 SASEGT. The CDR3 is CASSISGRSINEQFF. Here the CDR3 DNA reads TGTGCCAGCAGTATTAGCGGGAGGAGTATCAATGAGCAGTTCTTC.

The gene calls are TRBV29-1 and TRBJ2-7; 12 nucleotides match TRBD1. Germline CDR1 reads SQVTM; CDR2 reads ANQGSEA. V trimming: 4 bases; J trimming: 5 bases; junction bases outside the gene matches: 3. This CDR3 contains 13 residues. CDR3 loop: CSVVGTGGNEQYF. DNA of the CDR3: TGCAGCGTTGTGGGGACAGGGGGCAACGAGCAGTACTTC.

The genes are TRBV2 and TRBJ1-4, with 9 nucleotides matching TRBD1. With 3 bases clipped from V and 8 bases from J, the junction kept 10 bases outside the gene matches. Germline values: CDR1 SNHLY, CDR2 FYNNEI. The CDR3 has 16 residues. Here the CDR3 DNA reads TGTGCCAGCAGTGATTCTAGGACAGGGGAGGGAGAAAAACTGTTTTTT. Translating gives CASSDSRTGEGEKLFF.

In DNA, the CDR3 is TGTGCCAGCAGCCCGATGGTGGGAGCTGAAGCTTTCTTT. Translation gives CASSPMVGAEAFF. The rearrangement uses TRBV2 and TRBJ1-1, with unresolved D. Trimming cost V 6 bases and J 6 bases, with 14 bases left between them. Germline CDR1 is SNHLY and CDR2 is FYNNEI. There are 13 residues in the CDR3. The full variable domain, its missing parts supplied by reference TRBV2 and TRBJ1-1, is EPEVTQTPSHQVTQMGQEVILRCVPISNHLYFYWYRQILGQKVEFLVSFYNNEISEKSEIFDDQFSVERPDGSNFTLKIRSTKLEDSAMYFCASSPMVGAEAFFGQGTRLTVV.

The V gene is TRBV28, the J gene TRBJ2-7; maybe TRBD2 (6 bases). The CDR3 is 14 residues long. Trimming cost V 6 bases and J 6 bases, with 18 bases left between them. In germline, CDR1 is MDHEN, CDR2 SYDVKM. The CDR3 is CASSLGGSRGEQYF. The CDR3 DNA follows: TGTGCCAGCAGCCTAGGAGGGAGTAGAGGCGAGCAGTACTTC. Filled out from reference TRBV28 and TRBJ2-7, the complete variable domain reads DVKVTQSSRYLVKRTGEKVFLECVQDMDHENMFWYRQDPGLGLRLIYFSYDVKMKEKGDIPEGYSVSREKKERFSLILESASTNQTSMYLCASSLGGSRGEQYFGPGTRLTVT.

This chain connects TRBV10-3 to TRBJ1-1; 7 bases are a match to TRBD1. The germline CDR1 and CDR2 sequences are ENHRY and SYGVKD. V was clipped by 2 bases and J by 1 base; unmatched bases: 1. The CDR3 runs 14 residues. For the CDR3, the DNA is TGTGCCATCAGTGAGCAGGGGGAGAACACTGAAGCTTTCTTT. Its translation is CAISEQGENTEAFF.

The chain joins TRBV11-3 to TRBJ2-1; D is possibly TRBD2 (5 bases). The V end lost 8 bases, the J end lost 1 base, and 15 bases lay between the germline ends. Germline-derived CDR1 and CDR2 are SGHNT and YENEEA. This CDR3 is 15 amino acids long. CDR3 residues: CASSSNSASYNEQFF. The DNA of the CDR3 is TGTGCCAGCTCGTCCAATAGCGCTTCCTACAATGAGCAGTTCTTC.

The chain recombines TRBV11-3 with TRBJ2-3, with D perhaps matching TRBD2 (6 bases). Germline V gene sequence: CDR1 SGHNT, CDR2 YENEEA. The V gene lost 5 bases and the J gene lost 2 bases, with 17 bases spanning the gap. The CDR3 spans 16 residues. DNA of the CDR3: TGTGCCAGCAGCCCAAGGTACCGGGACTCCACAGATACGCAGTATTTT. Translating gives CASSPRYRDSTDTQYF.

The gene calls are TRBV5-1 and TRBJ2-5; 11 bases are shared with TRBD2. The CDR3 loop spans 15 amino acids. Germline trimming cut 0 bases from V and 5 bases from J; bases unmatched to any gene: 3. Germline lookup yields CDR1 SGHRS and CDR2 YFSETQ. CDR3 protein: CASSLGLAGSETQYF. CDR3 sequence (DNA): TGCGCCAGCAGCTTGGGACTAGCGGGATCTGAGACCCAGTACTTC.

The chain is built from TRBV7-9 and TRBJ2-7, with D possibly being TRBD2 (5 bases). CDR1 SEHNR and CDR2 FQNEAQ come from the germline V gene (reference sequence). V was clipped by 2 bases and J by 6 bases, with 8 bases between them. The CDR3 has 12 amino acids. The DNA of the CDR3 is TGTGCCAGCAGCTTATTGGGGAGCGAGCAGTACGTC. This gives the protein CASSLLGSEQYV.

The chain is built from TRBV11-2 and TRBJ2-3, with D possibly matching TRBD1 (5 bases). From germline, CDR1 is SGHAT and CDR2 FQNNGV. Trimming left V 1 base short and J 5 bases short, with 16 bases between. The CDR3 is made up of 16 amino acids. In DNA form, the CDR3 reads TGTGCCAGCAGCTTAGGATGGGGCCCCGACGGAGATACGCAGTATTTT. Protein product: CASSLGWGPDGDTQYF. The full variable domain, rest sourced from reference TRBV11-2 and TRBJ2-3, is EAGVAQSPRYKIIEKRQSVAFWCNPISGHATLYWYQQILGQGPKLLIQFQNNGVVDDSQLPKDRFSAERLKGVDSTLKIQPAKLEDSAVYLCASSLGWGPDGDTQYFGPGTRLTVL.

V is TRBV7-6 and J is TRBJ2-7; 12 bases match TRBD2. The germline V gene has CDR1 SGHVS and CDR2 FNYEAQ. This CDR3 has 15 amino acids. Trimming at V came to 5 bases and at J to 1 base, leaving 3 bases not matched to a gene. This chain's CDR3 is CASSPLAGGSYEQYV. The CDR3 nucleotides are TGTGCCAGCAGCCCTCTAGCGGGAGGGTCCTACGAGCAGTACGTC.

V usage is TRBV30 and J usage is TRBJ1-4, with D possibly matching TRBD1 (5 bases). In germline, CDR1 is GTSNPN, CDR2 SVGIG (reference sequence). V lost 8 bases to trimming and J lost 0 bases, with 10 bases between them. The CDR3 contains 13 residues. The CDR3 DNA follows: TGTGCCCAGCGGGGCGCAACTAATGAAAAACTGTTTTTT. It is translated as CAQRGATNEKLFF.

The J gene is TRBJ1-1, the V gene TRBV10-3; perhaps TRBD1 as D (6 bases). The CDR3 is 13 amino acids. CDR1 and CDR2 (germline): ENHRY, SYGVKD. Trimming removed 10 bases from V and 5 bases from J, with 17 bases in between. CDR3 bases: TGTGCCAGCAGCCACAGGGAAGCAACTGAAGCTTTCTTT. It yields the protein CASSHREATEAFF.

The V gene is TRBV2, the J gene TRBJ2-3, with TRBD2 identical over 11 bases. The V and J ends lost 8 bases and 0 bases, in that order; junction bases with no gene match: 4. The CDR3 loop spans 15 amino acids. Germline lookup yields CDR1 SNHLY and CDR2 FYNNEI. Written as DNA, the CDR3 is TGTGCCAGCGGGGGACTAGCGGCTAGCACAGATACGCAGTATTTT. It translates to CASGGLAASTDTQYF.

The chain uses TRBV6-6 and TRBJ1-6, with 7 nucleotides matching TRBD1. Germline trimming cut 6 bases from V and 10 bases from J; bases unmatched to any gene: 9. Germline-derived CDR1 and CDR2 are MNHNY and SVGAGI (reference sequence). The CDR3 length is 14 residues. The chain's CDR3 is CASRHDRESSPLHF. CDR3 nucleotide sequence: TGTGCCAGCAGGCACGACAGGGAGTCCTCACCCCTCCACTTT.

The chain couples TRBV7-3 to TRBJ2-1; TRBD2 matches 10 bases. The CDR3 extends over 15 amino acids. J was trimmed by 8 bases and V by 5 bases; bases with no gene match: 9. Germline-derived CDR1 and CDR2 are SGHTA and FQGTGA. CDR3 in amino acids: CASSLAGTSVDEQFF. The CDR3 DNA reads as TGTGCCAGCAGCCTTGCCGGGACTAGCGTCGATGAGCAGTTCTTC. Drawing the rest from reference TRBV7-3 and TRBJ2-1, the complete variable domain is GAGVSQTPSNKVTEKGKYVELRCDPISGHTALYWYRQSLGQGPEFLIYFQGTGAADDSGLPNDRFFAVRPEGSVSTLKIQRTERGDSAVYLCASSLAGTSVDEQFFGPGTRLTVL.

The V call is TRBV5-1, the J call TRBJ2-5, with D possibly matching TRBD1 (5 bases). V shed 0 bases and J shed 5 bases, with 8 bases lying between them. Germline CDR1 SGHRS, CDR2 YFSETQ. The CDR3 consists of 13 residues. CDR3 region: CASSLEGLETQYF. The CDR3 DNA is TGCGCCAGCAGCTTGGAGGGGTTGGAGACCCAGTACTTC.

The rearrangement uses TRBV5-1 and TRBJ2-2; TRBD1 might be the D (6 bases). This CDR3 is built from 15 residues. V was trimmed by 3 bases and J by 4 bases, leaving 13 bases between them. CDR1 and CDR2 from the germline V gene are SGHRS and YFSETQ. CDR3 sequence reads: CASSSWTDSTGELFF. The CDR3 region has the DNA TGCGCCAGCAGCTCCTGGACAGACTCCACCGGGGAGCTGTTTTTT.

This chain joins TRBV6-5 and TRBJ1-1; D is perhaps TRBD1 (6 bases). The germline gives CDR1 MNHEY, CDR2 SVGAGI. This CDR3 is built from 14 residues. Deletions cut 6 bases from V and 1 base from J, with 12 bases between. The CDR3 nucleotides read TGTGCCAGCAGATGGACAGAGTCGAACACTGAAGCTTTCTTT. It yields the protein CASRWTESNTEAFF.

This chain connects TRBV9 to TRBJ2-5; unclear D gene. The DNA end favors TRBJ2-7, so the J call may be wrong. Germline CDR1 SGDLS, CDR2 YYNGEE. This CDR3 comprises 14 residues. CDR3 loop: CASSPLGSTYEQYF. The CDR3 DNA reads TGTGCCAGCAGCCCGCTGGGCTCAACCTACGAGCAGTACTTC.

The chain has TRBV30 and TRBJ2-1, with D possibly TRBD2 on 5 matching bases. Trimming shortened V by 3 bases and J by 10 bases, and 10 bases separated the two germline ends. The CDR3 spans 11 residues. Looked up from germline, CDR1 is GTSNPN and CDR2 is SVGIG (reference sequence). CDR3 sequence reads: CAWSGVKEQFF. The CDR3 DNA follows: TGTGCCTGGAGCGGGGTCAAAGAGCAGTTCTTC.

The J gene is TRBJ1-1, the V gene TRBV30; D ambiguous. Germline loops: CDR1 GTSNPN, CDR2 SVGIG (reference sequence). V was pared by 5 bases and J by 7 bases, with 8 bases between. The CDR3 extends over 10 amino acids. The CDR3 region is CAWWRFEAFF. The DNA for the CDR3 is TGTGCCTGGTGGCGGTTTGAAGCTTTCTTT.

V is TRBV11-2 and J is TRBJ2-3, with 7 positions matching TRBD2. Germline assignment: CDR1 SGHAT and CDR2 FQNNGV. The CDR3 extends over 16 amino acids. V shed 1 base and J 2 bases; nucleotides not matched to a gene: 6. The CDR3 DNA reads TGTGCCAGCAGCTTAGTCACCGGGGGGATCACAGATACGCAGTATTTT. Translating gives CASSLVTGGITDTQYF. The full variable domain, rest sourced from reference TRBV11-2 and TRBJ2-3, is EAGVAQSPRYKIIEKRQSVAFWCNPISGHATLYWYQQILGQGPKLLIQFQNNGVVDDSQLPKDRFSAERLKGVDSTLKIQPAKLEDSAVYLCASSLVTGGITDTQYFGPGTRLTVL.

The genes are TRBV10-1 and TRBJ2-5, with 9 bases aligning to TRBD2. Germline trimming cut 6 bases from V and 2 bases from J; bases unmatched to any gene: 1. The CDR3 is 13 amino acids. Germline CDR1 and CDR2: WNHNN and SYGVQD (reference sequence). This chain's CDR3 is CASRSGRQETQYF. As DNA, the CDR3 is TGCGCCAGCAGGAGCGGGAGGCAAGAGACCCAGTACTTC.

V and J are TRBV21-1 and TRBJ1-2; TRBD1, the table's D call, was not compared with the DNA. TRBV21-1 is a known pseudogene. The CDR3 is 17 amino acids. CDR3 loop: CASSKGDTGCVNYGYTF. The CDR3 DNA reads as TGTGCCAGCAGCAAAGGGGATACAGGGTGTGTTAACTATGGCTACACCTTC.

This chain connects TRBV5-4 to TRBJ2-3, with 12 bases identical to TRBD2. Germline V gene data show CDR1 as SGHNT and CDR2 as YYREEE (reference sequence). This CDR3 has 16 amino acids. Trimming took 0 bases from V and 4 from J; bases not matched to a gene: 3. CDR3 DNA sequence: TGTGCCAGCAGCTTGGCTAGCGGGAGGGCCTCAGATACGCAGTATTTT. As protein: CASSLASGRASDTQYF. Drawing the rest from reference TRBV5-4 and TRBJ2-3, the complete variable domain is ETGVTQSPTHLIKTRGQQVTLRCSSQSGHNTVSWYQQALGQGPQFIFQYYREEENGRGNFPPRFSGLQFPNYSSELNVNALELDDSALYLCASSLASGRASDTQYFGPGTRLTVL.

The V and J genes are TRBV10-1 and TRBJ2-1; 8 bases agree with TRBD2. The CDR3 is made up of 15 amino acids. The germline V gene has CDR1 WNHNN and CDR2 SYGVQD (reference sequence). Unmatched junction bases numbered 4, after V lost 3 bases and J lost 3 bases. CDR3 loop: CASSDPAGGYNEQFF. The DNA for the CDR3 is TGCGCCAGCAGTGACCCGGCGGGAGGCTACAATGAGCAGTTCTTC.

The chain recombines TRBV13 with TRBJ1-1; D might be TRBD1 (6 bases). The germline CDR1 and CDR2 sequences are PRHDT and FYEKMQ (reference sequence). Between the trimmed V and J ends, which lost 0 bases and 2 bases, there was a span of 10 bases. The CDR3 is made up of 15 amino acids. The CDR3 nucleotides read TGTGCCAGCAGCTTAGGAGTAGGGGGAAACACTGAAGCTTTCTTT. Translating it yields CASSLGVGGNTEAFF.